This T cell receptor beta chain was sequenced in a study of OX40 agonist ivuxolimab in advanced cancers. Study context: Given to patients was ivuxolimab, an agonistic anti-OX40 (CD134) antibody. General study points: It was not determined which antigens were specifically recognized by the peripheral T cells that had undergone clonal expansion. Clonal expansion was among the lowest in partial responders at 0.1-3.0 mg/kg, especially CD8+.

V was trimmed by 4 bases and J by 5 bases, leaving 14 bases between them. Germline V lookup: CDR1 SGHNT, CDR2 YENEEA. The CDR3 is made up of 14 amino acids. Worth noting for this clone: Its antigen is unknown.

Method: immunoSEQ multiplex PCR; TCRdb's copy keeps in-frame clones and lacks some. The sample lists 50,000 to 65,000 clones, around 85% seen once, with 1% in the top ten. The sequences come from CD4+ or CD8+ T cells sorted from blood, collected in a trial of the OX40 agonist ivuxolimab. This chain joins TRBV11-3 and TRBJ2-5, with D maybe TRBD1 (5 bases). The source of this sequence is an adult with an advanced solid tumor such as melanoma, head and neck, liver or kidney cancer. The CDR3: CASSSMTASETQYF. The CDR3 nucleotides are TGTGCCAGCAGCTCGATGACAGCCTCGGAGACCCAGTACTTC.